Listed below are T cell receptor beta chains from one sample, sequenced in a study of shared clonotypes between healthy human individuals. Libraries were prepared by immunoSEQ multiplex PCR; TCRdb keeps only in-frame clonotypes and omits some of them. The sample lists around 2.1 million clones, approximately 95% occurring once. The source material was naive CD4+ T cells sorted from blood. The origin of the receptors is a man aged 18 to 29 in good health. CDR3s include the opening cysteine and the closing phenylalanine or tryptophan. The D gene is left open where the match is weak. Rows give clone size only sometimes, using once, few, many, or a class for an expanded clone.

J: TRBJ1-2
D: TRBD1
V: TRBV6-5
size: -
CDR3: CATSDRAYGYTF
DNA: TGTGCCACCTCAGACAGGGCCTATGGCTACACCTTC

J: TRBJ2-3
D: -
V: TRBV9
size: -
CDR3: CASSGGRVGTDTQYF
DNA: TGTGCCAGCAGCGGTGGACGGGTCGGCACAGATACGCAGTATTTT

J: TRBJ1-5
D: TRBD1
V: TRBV12-5
size: -
CDR3: CASGPGQGLMGNQPQHF
DNA: TGTGCTAGTGGCCCGGGACAGGGGTTAATGGGCAATCAGCCCCAGCATTTT

J: TRBJ2-3
D: TRBD1
V: TRBV28
size: -
CDR3: CASSFRDRSTDTQYF
DNA: TGTGCCAGCAGTTTCCGGGACAGGAGCACAGATACGCAGTATTTT

J: TRBJ2-5
D: -
V: TRBV5-1
size: -
CDR3: CASSPPTLETQYF
DNA: TGCGCCAGCAGCCCCCCCACCCTAGAGACCCAGTACTTC

J: TRBJ2-1
D: TRBD2
V: TRBV29-1
size: -
CDR3: CSVRGRLAGDEQFF
DNA: TGCAGCGTTAGGGGACGGCTAGCGGGAGATGAGCAGTTCTTC

J: TRBJ1-2
D: -
V: TRBV6-1
size: -
CDR3: CAGAPGSSYGYTF
DNA: TGTGCCGGTGCTCCAGGCAGCTCATATGGCTACACCTTC

J: TRBJ1-6
D: -
V: TRBV28
size: -
CDR3: CASSLLLWVESPLHF
DNA: TGTGCCAGCAGTTTACTCTTGTGGGTGGAGTCACCCCTCCACTTT

J: TRBJ1-1
D: -
V: TRBV5-6
size: once
CDR3: CASSFTGATEAFF
DNA: TGTGCCAGCAGCTTTACTGGGGCCACTGAAGCTTTCTTT

J: TRBJ2-1
D: TRBD1
V: TRBV7-8
size: -
CDR3: CASSLVLLGQAVLFF
DNA: TGTGCCAGCAGCTTAGTCCTCTTAGGACAGGCCGTCCTGTTCTTC

J: TRBJ1-1
D: -
V: TRBV30
size: -
CDR3: CAWSVLVSDAKAFF
DNA: TGTGCCTGGAGTGTACTCGTCTCCGATGCTAAAGCTTTCTTT

J: TRBJ2-4
D: -
V: TRBV30
size: -
CDR3: CAWTPPGGPQYF
DNA: TGTGCCTGGACTCCCCCAGGAGGGCCTCAGTACTTC

J: TRBJ2-3
D: TRBD2
V: TRBV5-4
size: -
CDR3: CASSPVGGSLVDTQYF
DNA: TGTGCCAGCAGCCCCGTGGGCGGGAGCTTGGTAGATACGCAGTATTTT

J: TRBJ1-1
D: TRBD1
V: TRBV28
size: -
CDR3: CASSYLPGQGFSFF
DNA: TGTGCCAGCAGTTATCTCCCGGGACAGGGTTTTTCTTTCTTT

J: TRBJ2-7
D: TRBD1
V: TRBV19
size: -
CDR3: CASRTGGSYEQYF
DNA: TGTGCCAGCCGAACAGGGGGCTCCTACGAGCAGTACTTC

J: TRBJ2-7
D: TRBD1
V: TRBV30
size: -
CDR3: CAWSQLDRVKGEQYF
DNA: TGTGCCTGGAGTCAGTTGGACAGGGTAAAGGGCGAGCAGTACTTC

J: TRBJ1-4
D: TRBD1
V: TRBV5-1
size: once
CDR3: CASSLTSGTGVEKLFF
DNA: TGCGCCAGCAGCTTAACTTCCGGGACAGGCGTTGAAAAACTGTTTTTT

J: TRBJ2-5
D: -
V: TRBV18
size: -
CDR3: CASSPTGLETQYF
DNA: TGTGCCAGCTCCCCCACAGGGTTGGAGACCCAGTACTTC

J: TRBJ1-5
D: -
V: TRBV5-1
size: -
CDR3: CASSLGGAPNQPQHF
DNA: TGCGCCAGCAGCTTGGGAGGGGCCCCCAATCAGCCCCAGCATTTT

J: TRBJ2-3
D: -
V: TRBV6-5
size: -
CDR3: CASSYSAGYTQYF
DNA: TGTGCCAGCAGTTACTCGGCAGGGTATACGCAGTATTTT

J: TRBJ2-3
D: TRBD2
V: TRBV27
size: -
CDR3: CASRGLAGAGDTQYF
DNA: TGTGCCAGCAGGGGACTAGCGGGAGCAGGGGATACGCAGTATTTT

J: TRBJ2-4
D: -
V: TRBV6-5
size: -
CDR3: CASSSGGAKNIQYF
DNA: TGTGCCAGCAGTTCAGGGGGGGCCAAAAACATTCAGTACTTC

J: TRBJ2-4
D: -
V: TRBV19
size: -
CDR3: CASRPSGENIQYF
DNA: TGTGCCAGTAGGCCTTCGGGGGAAAACATTCAGTACTTC

J: TRBJ2-3
D: -
V: TRBV18
size: -
CDR3: CASSLGTGGTDTQYF
DNA: TGTGCCAGCTCACTGGGGACGGGCGGCACAGATACGCAGTATTTT

J: TRBJ2-7
D: -
V: TRBV11-2
size: -
CDR3: CASSFGDNYEQYF
DNA: TGTGCCAGCAGCTTTGGAGACAACTACGAGCAGTACTTC

J: TRBJ2-1
D: -
V: TRBV6-5
size: -
CDR3: CASSYSGNEQFF
DNA: TGTGCCAGCAGTTACAGTGGCAATGAGCAGTTCTTC

J: TRBJ2-6
D: TRBD1
V: TRBV2
size: -
CDR3: CASSGQGAGANVLTF
DNA: TGTGCCAGCAGTGGGCAGGGGGCTGGGGCCAACGTCCTGACTTTC

J: TRBJ1-1
D: -
V: TRBV2
size: -
CDR3: CASDGHTEAFF
DNA: TGTGCCAGCGATGGACACACTGAAGCTTTCTTT

J: TRBJ1-4
D: -
V: TRBV30
size: -
CDR3: CAWSVWSNEKLFF
DNA: TGTGCCTGGAGTGTCTGGAGTAATGAAAAACTGTTTTTT

J: TRBJ1-1
D: TRBD1
V: TRBV27
size: -
CDR3: CASSLGSGQGGRTEAFF
DNA: TGTGCCAGCAGTTTAGGGTCCGGACAGGGGGGAAGGACTGAAGCTTTCTTT

J: TRBJ2-2
D: -
V: TRBV5-1
size: -
CDR3: CASKEPTGELFF
DNA: TGCGCCAGCAAAGAACCCACCGGGGAGCTGTTTTTT

J: TRBJ1-1
D: TRBD1
V: TRBV5-1
size: -
CDR3: CASSWGQGAMDTEAFF
DNA: TGCGCCAGCAGCTGGGGACAGGGGGCAATGGACACTGAAGCTTTCTTT

J: TRBJ1-6
D: -
V: TRBV5-4
size: once
CDR3: CASSAGRGDSPLHF
DNA: TGTGCCAGCAGTGCCGGGAGAGGAGATTCACCCCTCCACTTT

J: TRBJ1-2
D: -
V: TRBV9
size: -
CDR3: CASSLDGNYGYTF
DNA: TGTGCCAGCAGCCTGGACGGAAACTATGGCTACACCTTC

J: TRBJ1-4
D: -
V: TRBV5-1
size: -
CDR3: CASSFAGQSNEKLFF
DNA: TGCGCCAGCAGCTTTGCAGGGCAGAGTAATGAAAAACTGTTTTTT

J: TRBJ1-2
D: TRBD1
V: TRBV28
size: -
CDR3: CASSFGRGNYGYTF
DNA: TGTGCCAGCAGTTTTGGCAGGGGGAACTATGGCTACACCTTC

J: TRBJ2-7
D: -
V: TRBV2
size: -
CDR3: CASSDQQITQGWAYEQYF
DNA: TGTGCCAGCAGTGACCAACAGATAACCCAGGGTTGGGCCTACGAGCAGTACTTC

J: TRBJ1-2
D: -
V: TRBV5-5
size: -
CDR3: CASSVDSRSANYGYTF
DNA: TGTGCCAGCAGCGTCGATAGCAGGTCGGCGAACTATGGCTACACCTTC

J: TRBJ1-2
D: -
V: TRBV9
size: -
CDR3: CASSANTPGGYGYTF
DNA: TGTGCCAGCAGCGCTAACACACCCGGGGGCTATGGCTACACCTTC

J: TRBJ1-5
D: -
V: TRBV6-5
size: -
CDR3: CASSYSGRDRQPQHF
DNA: TGTGCCAGCAGTTACTCGGGTAGGGATCGTCAGCCCCAGCATTTT

J: TRBJ2-7
D: -
V: TRBV5-1
size: -
CDR3: CASTLGPAGSSYEQYF
DNA: TGCGCCAGCACCCTGGGCCCGGCAGGGAGCTCCTACGAGCAGTACTTC

J: TRBJ1-6
D: -
V: TRBV6-5
size: -
CDR3: CASSRQGWNSPLHF
DNA: TGTGCCAGCAGTAGGCAGGGTTGGAATTCACCCCTCCACTTT

J: TRBJ1-5
D: TRBD1
V: TRBV15
size: -
CDR3: CATSRVQGAGQPQHF
DNA: TGTGCCACCAGCAGAGTACAGGGGGCTGGTCAGCCCCAGCATTTT

J: TRBJ1-2
D: -
V: TRBV10-3
size: -
CDR3: CAISESRGLSYYGYTF
DNA: TGTGCCATCAGTGAGTCGAGGGGGTTGTCGTACTATGGCTACACCTTC

J: TRBJ2-5
D: -
V: TRBV5-6
size: few
CDR3: CASSLVETQYF
DNA: TGTGCCAGCAGCTTGGTCGAGACCCAGTACTTC

J: TRBJ1-1
D: -
V: TRBV11-3
size: once
CDR3: CASSKQGMNTEAFF
DNA: TGTGCCAGCAGCAAACAGGGAATGAACACTGAAGCTTTCTTT

J: TRBJ2-3
D: -
V: TRBV5-1
size: -
CDR3: CASSLGISTDTQYF
DNA: TGCGCCAGCAGCCTGGGGATTAGCACAGATACGCAGTATTTT